These 24 T cell receptor beta chains were all obtained from the same sample, sequenced in a study of blood T cell repertoires in COVID-19. Measured with immunoSEQ multiplex PCR; TCRdb has only the in-frame clones, and not every one. The sample lists roughly 440,000 clones, 70% to 90% occurring once. Material: peripheral blood. The receptor source for this set is a woman between 50 and 59 years old with COVID-19, enrolled during active disease.

The table lists this clone with a few counts. The V and J genes are TRBV5-1 and TRBJ2-7; perhaps TRBD2 as D (5 bases). V was shortened by 0 bases and J by 4 bases, with 8 bases between the two germline ends. Germline V CDR1 and CDR2: SGHRS, YFSETQ. The CDR3 length is 13 residues. Written as DNA, the CDR3 is TGCGCCAGCAGCTTGGGGGGAGAATACGAGCAGTACTTC. It yields the protein CASSLGGEYEQYF.

The V call is TRBV5-5, the J call TRBJ2-7, with 7 positions matching TRBD1. This CDR3 comprises 14 residues. Germline CDR1 reads SGHKS; CDR2 reads YYEKEE (reference sequence). The V gene end was trimmed by 8 bases and the J gene end by 6 bases; junction bases not matched to a gene: 14. The CDR3 region has the DNA TGTGCCAGTACACTACCGGGACAGTCTTTCGAGCAGTACTTC. Translated, it gives CASTLPGQSFEQYF.

This chain joins TRBV5-1 and TRBJ2-6; D possibly corresponds to TRBD1 (6 bases). CDR1 SGHRS and CDR2 YFSETQ come from the germline V gene. This CDR3 has 16 amino acids. Trimming removed 2 bases from V and 0 bases from J, with 9 bases in between. The DNA for the CDR3 is TGCGCCAGCAGCTTACCACAGGGCTCTGGGGCCAACGTCCTGACTTTC. This codes for CASSLPQGSGANVLTF.

The chain joins TRBV5-1 to TRBJ1-4, with D tentatively TRBD1 (5 bases). Germline-derived CDR1 and CDR2 are SGHRS and YFSETQ. This CDR3 region has 14 residues. The ends were cut back, 3 bases at V and 7 bases at J, with 13 bases in the middle. The CDR3 loop is CASSSMGGGEKLFF. For the CDR3, the DNA is TGCGCCAGCAGCTCGATGGGGGGAGGTGAAAAACTGTTTTTT.

The rearrangement links TRBV5-4 to TRBJ2-3, with 7 bases lining up with TRBD2. V gave up 4 bases and J gave up 5 bases; unmatched junction bases: 10. This CDR3 is built from 15 residues. Per the germline V gene, CDR1 is SGHNT and CDR2 is YYREEE (reference sequence). CDR3 region: CASSRGGINEDTQYF. CDR3 coding DNA: TGTGCCAGCAGCCGCGGGGGTATCAACGAAGATACGCAGTATTTT.

This rearrangement joins TRBV18 to TRBJ1-1; 8 bases line up with TRBD1. The CDR3 covers 15 residues. Trimming removed 3 bases from V and 12 bases from J; junction bases left unmatched: 15. CDR1 KGHSH and CDR2 LQKENI come from the germline V gene. Here the CDR3 DNA reads TGTGCCAGCTCACCCCCCTACCCCGGACAGGGTAAGACTTTCTTT. It is translated as CASSPPYPGQGKTFF.

J is TRBJ1-2 and V is TRBV28, with D possibly matching TRBD1 (5 bases). CDR1 is MDHEN, CDR2 SYDVKM, per germline. V dropped 1 base and J dropped 4 bases, with 10 bases sitting between them. This CDR3 has 14 amino acids. Written as DNA, the CDR3 is TGTGCCAGCAGTTTATTGGGGCAGGGCTATGGCTACACCTTC. Translating gives CASSLLGQGYGYTF.

The CDR3 reads CASSLEGSISTDTQYF. CDR3 DNA: TGTGCCAGCAGCTTGGAGGGGTCCATTAGCACAGATACGCAGTATTTT. This sequence joins TRBV5-8 and TRBJ2-3, with D tentatively TRBD1 (5 bases). This CDR3 region has 16 residues. Germline lookup yields CDR1 SGHTS and CDR2 YDEGEE. Deletions cut 0 bases from V and 0 bases from J, with 11 bases between.

The CDR3 here is CAKDRTGNTEAFF. CDR3 in DNA: TGTGCCAAAGACCGGACAGGGAACACTGAAGCTTTCTTT. V gene TRBV7-9 combines with J gene TRBJ1-1; 7 positions agree with TRBD1. Germline CDR1 and CDR2: SEHNR and FQNEAQ (reference sequence). The CDR3 is made up of 13 amino acids. The ends lost 10 bases at V and 1 base at J; junction bases unmatched: 6.

J is TRBJ2-7 and V is TRBV10-2; 7 bases are shared with TRBD2. V shed 8 bases, J shed 3 bases, and the junction held 7 bases outside the gene matches. Germline loops: CDR1 WSHSY, CDR2 SAAADI. CDR3 length: 13 amino acids. The CDR3: CASAGGGVYEQYF. The DNA of the CDR3 is TGCGCCAGCGCCGGTGGGGGGGTCTACGAGCAGTACTTC.

This clone has just one count. The chain has TRBV19 and TRBJ2-3, with 10 positions matching TRBD2. The V and J ends lost 3 bases and 5 bases, in that order; junction bases with no gene match: 5. Germline lookup yields CDR1 LNHDA and CDR2 SQIVND (reference sequence). The CDR3 runs 15 residues. The DNA of the CDR3 is TGTGCCAGTAGTATGGCCCTAGCGGGGGAAGATACGCAGTATTTT. The encoded protein is CASSMALAGEDTQYF.

V is TRBV19 and J is TRBJ1-1; TRBD1 matches 8 bases. Germline lookup yields CDR1 LNHDA and CDR2 SQIVND (reference sequence). The CDR3 is 17 residues long. V lost 2 bases, J lost 6 bases, and 14 bases stayed unmatched. The CDR3 DNA is TGTGCCAGTAGTATACTCGGCCTTGGGCAGGGGGCCTCTGAAGCTTTCTTT. Translation: CASSILGLGQGASEAFF.

The chain uses TRBV7-9 and TRBJ1-3; the match to TRBD1 covers 10 bases. Losses at the gene ends were 3 bases for V and 4 bases for J; bases not matched to a gene: 9. This CDR3 spans 17 amino acids. The germline CDR1 and CDR2 sequences are SEHNR and FQNEAQ (reference sequence). CDR3 in amino acids: CASSFPRLGQGGNTIYF. The CDR3, as DNA: TGTGCCAGCAGCTTCCCCCGACTGGGACAGGGGGGAAACACCATATATTTT.

The V and J genes are TRBV4-2 and TRBJ2-7; maybe TRBD1 (6 bases). The CDR3 consists of 14 residues. The V gene lost 1 base and the J gene lost 2 bases, with 9 bases spanning the gap. Germline loops: CDR1 LGHNA, CDR2 YNFKEQ. CDR3 sequence reads: CASSQGGQTYEQYF. The CDR3 DNA follows: TGTGCCAGCAGCCAAGGGGGGCAGACCTACGAGCAGTACTTC.

This sequence joins TRBV5-1 and TRBJ1-1; D is uncertain. CDR3 length equals 13 residues. CDR1 SGHRS and CDR2 YFSETQ come from the germline V gene. V dropped 5 bases and J dropped 0 bases, with 8 bases sitting between them. The CDR3 DNA follows: TGCGCCAGCAGAGCGAGCATGAACACTGAAGCTTTCTTT. Translation gives CASRASMNTEAFF.

The CDR3 bases are TGTGCCAGTAGTATCGCAGGGGGGTCCTCCTACAATGAGCAGTTCTTC. This translates into CASSIAGGSSYNEQFF. This chain connects TRBV19 to TRBJ2-1; possible D gene TRBD1, 7 bases. V was trimmed by 3 bases and J by 0 bases, leaving 12 bases between them. CDR3 length equals 16 residues. Germline loops: CDR1 LNHDA, CDR2 SQIVND (reference sequence).

The V gene is TRBV11-2, the J gene TRBJ2-2; 9 bases agree with TRBD1. With V trimmed by 5 bases and J by 6 bases, 7 bases remained unmatched. The CDR3 consists of 15 residues. Germline assignment: CDR1 SGHAT and CDR2 FQNNGV. The CDR3 here is CASSEQGAAAGELFF. The DNA of the CDR3 is TGTGCCAGCAGCGAACAGGGGGCAGCGGCCGGGGAGCTGTTTTTT.

In this sample, this clone turned up once. The gene calls are TRBV29-1 and TRBJ1-1; D perhaps matches TRBD1 (5 bases). Trimming removed 6 bases at V and 4 bases at J, with 21 bases between. The CDR3 is 15 residues long. Germline CDR1 and CDR2: SQVTM and ANQGSEA. This CDR3 reads CSVSGRGVFGTEAFF. Written as DNA, the CDR3 is TGCAGCGTCTCGGGCCGGGGGGTTTTTGGCACTGAAGCTTTCTTT.

This chain uses TRBV27 with TRBJ1-6; TRBD1 aligns across 8 bases. The CDR3 contains 16 residues. Trimming took 3 bases from V and 2 from J; bases not matched to a gene: 3. Germline assignment: CDR1 MNHEY and CDR2 SMNVEV (reference sequence). The CDR3 sequence: CASSFGTGPYNSPLHF. The DNA of the CDR3 is TGTGCCAGCAGTTTCGGGACAGGTCCCTATAATTCACCCCTCCACTTT.

V is TRBV2 and J is TRBJ1-6, with 9 bases lining up with TRBD1. Per the germline V gene, CDR1 is SNHLY and CDR2 is FYNNEI. The CDR3 runs 14 residues. V trimming: 4 bases; J trimming: 8 bases; junction bases outside the gene matches: 3. The CDR3 loop is CASSVGTGYSPLHF. DNA for the CDR3: TGTGCCAGCAGTGTTGGGACAGGGTATTCACCCCTCCACTTT.

This chain joins TRBV2 and TRBJ1-5; D is perhaps TRBD1 (5 bases). The CDR3 loop spans 14 amino acids. The V end was cut by 4 bases, the J end by 4 bases, with 11 bases between. Germline V gene sequence: CDR1 SNHLY, CDR2 FYNNEI. CDR3 coding DNA: TGTGCCAGCAGTGCCCAGGGAGGGAATCAGCCCCAGCATTTT. Translating it yields CASSAQGGNQPQHF. Drawing the rest from reference TRBV2 and TRBJ1-5, the complete variable domain is EPEVTQTPSHQVTQMGQEVILRCVPISNHLYFYWYRQILGQKVEFLVSFYNNEISEKSEIFDDQFSVERPDGSNFTLKIRSTKLEDSAMYFCASSAQGGNQPQHFGDGTRLSIL.

CDR3 bases: TGTGCCAGCAGGTCGGAAGTCCGGGACAGGGTTGGCGAGCAGTACTTC. Protein sequence: CASRSEVRDRVGEQYF. The chain has TRBV7-9 and TRBJ2-7; 9 bases map to TRBD1. This CDR3 contains 16 residues. CDR1 SEHNR and CDR2 FQNEAQ come from the germline V gene (reference sequence). Trimming removed 6 bases from V and 6 bases from J; junction bases left unmatched: 15.

The gene calls are TRBV4-1 and TRBJ1-2; D might be TRBD1 (6 bases). V dropped 0 bases and J dropped 2 bases, with 10 bases sitting between them. From germline, CDR1 is MGHRA and CDR2 YSYEKL. The CDR3 sequence is 15 residues long. The CDR3 loop reads CASSQDPQGNYGYTF. In DNA, the CDR3 is TGCGCCAGCAGCCAAGACCCCCAGGGGAACTATGGCTACACCTTC.

In this sample, this clone turned up once. V is TRBV5-5 and J is TRBJ1-2; no clear D gene. CDR1 and CDR2 from the germline V gene are SGHKS and YYEKEE (reference sequence). This CDR3 has 12 residues. V shed 2 bases and J shed 8 bases, with 10 bases lying between them. DNA for the CDR3: TGTGCCAGCAGCTTCGGGAGGCGGGGCTACACCTTC. As protein: CASSFGRRGYTF.